This T cell receptor beta chain is from a study of blood T cell repertoires in COVID-19 (dated by TCRdb to 2019 to 2021). About the full investigation: The collaborator samples originated in the United States, Italy and Spain and spanned the acute and convalescent phases of COVID-19. The prospective study material was composed of cDNA or gDNA derived from T cells, B-cell-depleted T cells, or PBMCs. The dataset comprised deeply sampled blood TCRbeta repertoires from subjects exposed to, actively infected with, or recovered from COVID-19. The repertoires were released in a freely available public database intended as a resource for research on the immune response to SARS-CoV-2. Samples were obtained from the ongoing ImmuneRACE study (first 160 participants) and from about 1,300 subjects provided by 6 global collaborators. Sample metadata almost always included a de-identified subject ID, COVID-19 status, age in years and sex. Where HLA class I and class II types were available, the types were taken from metadata supplied by the sample provider, not from assay-based typing. Broader findings and caveats from the paper: Clinical and demographic metadata were provided uncurated, with the amount varying by source and participant.

Whole blood was collected in K2EDTA tubes by collaborating institutions according to the institutions' own protocols. For TCRbeta analysis, collaborators shipped samples in one of three forms: frozen whole blood, isolated PBMCs, or DNA extracted from either of those sample types. For this clone: The clone's antigen remains unknown. No base quality information exists; no much larger clone differs at one position.

CDR1 and CDR2 were assigned from the germline V gene as SGHAT and FQNNGV. The V and J ends are trimmed by 5 bases and 4 bases, leaving 15 bases between them. Including cysteine and phenylalanine, the CDR3 has 15 amino acids. CDR3 DNA only is kept here, 45 bases in frame from base 1. The immunoSEQ Assay, a bias-controlled multiplex PCR, was used to amplify TCRbeta CDR3 regions from genomic DNA. Turning to the authors' computational methods: Within the assay, amplification of reference gene primers was used to estimate how many nucleated cells each sample contained. To quantify the absolute abundance of each unique TCRbeta CDR3 rearrangement, sequence reads were collapsed and filtered. For each sample, productive Simpson clonality was calculated by taking the square root of Simpson's diversity index across productive rearrangements. This immuneACCESS table, as held by TCRdb, lists in-frame sequences with V and J called but not all clones. Of the missing ones, under half trace to an unresolved V gene in checked studies; the others have no known cause. That table gives V, J and clone size, and the DNA gave D and trimming. The sample table contains under 300,000 clones; only one count was recorded for around four fifths of them. Jointly, the top ten make up around 12% of the sample.

This sequence originates from a woman between 55 and 75 years old with active or convalescent COVID-19. Sequenced input: peripheral blood. The rearranged segments are TRBV11-2 and TRBJ1-5; TRBD1 is a possible D gene, resting on 5 matching bases. Here is the DNA: TGTGCCAGCAGCCTTCAGACGGGGGGAAATCAGCCCCAGCATTTT. Its translation is CASSLQTGGNQPQHF.